This T cell receptor beta chain stems from a study of shared clonotypes between healthy human individuals. Sequencing was performed with immunoSEQ multiplex PCR; in TCRdb, only in-frame clones are kept and a portion is missing. The data contain about 2.3 million clones, around 90% of them singletons. The ends were cut back, 1 base at V and 2 bases at J, with 9 bases in the middle. The CDR3 covers 14 residues. Germline V CDR1 and CDR2: SGHRS, YFSETQ. The sequenced sample consisted of naive CD4+ T cells from PBMCs. Stated subset: CD45RA+ positively selected. V and J are TRBV5-1 and TRBJ2-5; D gene unclear. The receptor was derived from a man aged 18 to 29 in good health. Some clones in this sample may be carry-over from other donors' samples. For the CDR3, the DNA is TGCGCCAGCAGCTTGTTTCAAGTTCAAGAGACCCAGTACTTC. Its translation: CASSLFQVQETQYF.